The clone carrying this T cell receptor (beta chain) appeared a few times. The antigen is not known. TCR alpha and TCR beta cDNA libraries with sample barcodes and UMIs came from 5'RACE using constant-segment primers. TCRdb re-called the 5' RACE reads with MiXCR, one entry per CDR3 protein. The table has approximately 580,000 distinct CDR3 sequences, roughly 22% seen once. The germline V gene encodes CDR1 SGHAT and CDR2 FQDESV (reference sequence). The CDR3 runs to 15 residues. With V trimmed by 5 bases and J by 2 bases, 5 bases remained unmatched. The sample belongs to a study of T-cell memory formation after mild COVID-19. The wider study: For the most part, TCR clusters were specific to one donor. Regarding the study as a whole: Second-wave clones peaking on day 37 lacked confirmed SARS-CoV-2 specificity. Some SARS-CoV-2-responding clones were already detected in memory before infection.

The chain recombines TRBV11-1 with TRBJ2-3; 9 positions match TRBD2. The specimen sequenced was PBMCs or a T cell subset sorted from them (not recorded which). The clonotype originates from an adult woman who had mild COVID-19 (a few samples of this study predate the infection). Cell type and time point are not known. CDR3 residues: CASSPIAGDTDTQYF. The CDR3 nucleotides are TGTGCCAGCAGCCCGATAGCGGGGGACACAGATACGCAGTATTTT.